The following is a T cell receptor beta chain sequence with its context. Original data processing: Estimation of nucleated cell counts was performed using reference gene primer amplification. Profiling relied on immunoSEQ multiplex PCR, and the TCRdb table lists in-frame clones only, not all of them. Clone size and the V and J calls come from that table; the DNA yielded D and trimming. The repertoire holds over 150,000 clones, with roughly 85% as singletons. These data belong to a study of blood T cell repertoires in COVID-19. Germline V gives CDR1 SGHTA, CDR2 FQGTGA. There are 14 residues in the CDR3. Trimming stripped 0 bases from V and 10 bases from J, with 13 bases between.

The TCR sequence derives from an older woman in a cohort exposed to, infected with or recovered from COVID-19 (not recorded which). Sequencing was performed on PBMCs or T cells enriched from blood (not recorded which). This chain joins TRBV7-3 and TRBJ2-1, with D perhaps TRBD2 (6 bases). The CDR3 loop reads CASSLTSHSGEQFF. The CDR3 DNA is TGTGCCAGCAGCTTAACCTCGCATAGCGGAGAGCAGTTCTTC.